These 9 T cell receptor beta chains were all obtained from the same sample, sequenced in a study of shared clonotypes between healthy human individuals. Data came from immunoSEQ multiplex PCR; TCRdb stores just in-frame clones and leaves some out. This sample has about 1 million clones; around four fifths occur once, and the top ten carry roughly 1.4%. The sequenced material came from memory CD4+ T cells sorted from blood. Specified subset: CD45RA-negative fraction. These receptors were obtained from a man between 18 and 35 years old in good health.

This rearrangement joins TRBV2 to TRBJ2-1; TRBD2 matches 8 bases. CDR3 length equals 13 residues. Trimming cost V 4 bases and J 9 bases; bases outside gene matches: 5. Germline loops: CDR1 SNHLY, CDR2 FYNNEI. The DNA for the CDR3 is TGTGCCAGCAGTGTTCGGGAGGGAGCTGAGCAGTTCTTC. Translation gives CASSVREGAEQFF.

This clone was seen ten or more times. The V call is TRBV10-3, the J call TRBJ1-4; 10 nucleotides agree with TRBD1. Germline V gene sequence: CDR1 ENHRY, CDR2 SYGVKD. This CDR3 is 14 amino acids long. With 4 bases clipped from V and 7 bases from J, the junction kept 3 bases outside the gene matches. As DNA, the CDR3 is TGTGCCATCAGTGCCGGGACAGGGGTTGAAAAACTGTTTTTT. Its protein product is CAISAGTGVEKLFF.

The chain employs TRBV30 and TRBJ2-4, with 8 bases aligning to TRBD1. With 3 bases clipped from V and 5 bases from J, the junction kept 3 bases outside the gene matches. The CDR3 loop spans 13 amino acids. Germline loops: CDR1 GTSNPN, CDR2 SVGIG (reference sequence). CDR3 in amino acids: CAWSPGQENIQYF. The CDR3 DNA follows: TGTGCCTGGAGCCCGGGACAGGAAAACATTCAGTACTTC.

The chain uses TRBV11-2 and TRBJ2-7; 7 nucleotides match TRBD1. The V and J ends lost 2 bases and 1 base, in that order; junction bases with no gene match: 5. Germline assignment: CDR1 SGHAT and CDR2 FQNNGV. The CDR3 runs 15 residues. This CDR3 reads CASSLIDRDSYEQYF. The DNA for the CDR3 is TGTGCCAGCAGCTTAATCGACAGGGATTCCTACGAGCAGTACTTC.

This chain links TRBV10-3 with TRBJ1-1; D may be TRBD1 (6 bases). The CDR3 sequence is 12 residues long. Germline CDR1 reads ENHRY; CDR2 reads SYGVKD. V gave up 6 bases and J gave up 2 bases, with 7 bases separating them. CDR3 in DNA: TGTGCCATCAGGGGGGCTAACACTGAAGCTTTCTTT. It encodes CAIRGANTEAFF.

V usage is TRBV9 and J usage is TRBJ2-4; D is possibly TRBD2 (5 bases). V was shortened by 4 bases and J by 0 bases, with 17 bases between the two germline ends. This CDR3 region has 17 residues. The germline V gene encodes CDR1 SGDLS and CDR2 YYNGEE. The CDR3 DNA is TGTGCCAGCAGCCCCCGCGACGGGGTCCTAGCCAAAAACATTCAGTACTTC. Its protein is CASSPRDGVLAKNIQYF.

Of note for this clone: This may stem from a read error, because a much larger clone lies one nucleotide away. The V gene is TRBV2, the J gene TRBJ1-1, with D unclear. From germline, CDR1 is SNHLY and CDR2 FYNNEI. Trimming took off 3 bases at V and 0 bases at J, with 2 bases between the two ends. CDR3 length: 12 residues. Here the CDR3 DNA reads TGTGCCAGCAGTGACCTGAACACTGAAGCTTTCTTT. This encodes CASSDLNTEAFF. Combining the CDR3 with reference TRBV2 and TRBJ1-1 gives the whole variable domain EPEVTQTPSHQVTQMGQEVILRCVPISNHLYFYWYRQILGQKVEFLVSFYNNEISEKSEIFDDQFSVERPDGSNFTLKIRSTKLEDSAMYFCASSDLNTEAFFGQGTRLTVV.

This clone was seen just once. The chain is built from TRBV28 and TRBJ1-5; D uncertain. CDR1 and CDR2 (germline): MDHEN, SYDVKM. Trimming removed 5 bases from V and 0 bases from J, with 5 bases in between. The length of the CDR3 is 13 residues. The CDR3 DNA reads as TGTGCCAGCAGTACAAATAGCAATCAGCCCCAGCATTTT. This encodes CASSTNSNQPQHF. Drawing the rest from reference TRBV28 and TRBJ1-5, the complete variable domain is DVKVTQSSRYLVKRTGEKVFLECVQDMDHENMFWYRQDPGLGLRLIYFSYDVKMKEKGDIPEGYSVSREKKERFSLILESASTNQTSMYLCASSTNSNQPQHFGDGTRLSIL.

This clone was detected only once. The genes are TRBV9 and TRBJ2-2, with D possibly matching TRBD2 (5 bases). Trimming cost V 1 base and J 3 bases, with 10 bases left between them. Germline CDR1 is SGDLS and CDR2 is YYNGEE. The CDR3 sequence is 15 residues long. The CDR3, as DNA: TGTGCCAGCAGCGTACGAGGGTATGACACCGGGGAGCTGTTTTTT. This gives the protein CASSVRGYDTGELFF.